The next 20 T cell receptor delta chains were all read from a single sample in a study of Vδ1+ human thymocytes. Their recognized antigens are unknown. The template was reverse-transcribed extracted RNA. Pooled V-gene forward primers with one constant-region reverse primer generated the CDR3 amplicons by multiplex PCR. TCRdb reran clone calling via CATT on the multiplex PCR reads. Of 80,000 or so delta-chain clones in the sample, around 35% were seen once. Study-wide results and limits: Thymic TRG and TRD repertoires appeared highly polyclonal, with Gaussian CDR3 length distributions.

The sequenced sample consisted of Vdelta1+ gamma-delta thymocytes from the thymus. Subset indicated: FACS-sorted CD3+ TCRalphabeta- TCRVdelta1+ TCRVdelta2- thymocytes. The receptors originated from a boy less than two years old who had congenital heart surgery.

This clone has a handful of counts. V gene TRDV1 combines with J gene TRDJ1, with 7 positions matching TRDD3. The germline CDR1 and CDR2 sequences are TSWWSYY and QGS. There are 21 residues in the CDR3. V was pared by 2 bases and J by 0 bases, with 21 bases of the junction left unmatched. In DNA form, the CDR3 reads TGTGCTCTTGGGGAAGGGTTCTATACCTACTGGGGACCAACCTACACCGATAAACTCATCTTT. Encoded protein: CALGEGFYTYWGPTYTDKLIF.

The chain combines TRDV1 with TRDJ1; possible D gene TRDD2, 6 bases. This CDR3 comprises 15 residues. Germline V lookup: CDR1 TSWWSYY, CDR2 QGS. Trimming left V 3 bases short and J 1 base short, with 12 bases between. The CDR3 nucleotides are TGTGCTCTTGGGGATTTCCTATTGTTCACCGATAAACTCATCTTT. Its translation is CALGDFLLFTDKLIF.

This chain connects TRDV1 to TRDJ1; 10 bases fit TRDD3. This CDR3 has 18 amino acids. Germline CDR1 is TSWWSYY and CDR2 is QGS. The trim removed 0 bases at V and 3 bases at J, leaving 10 bases unmatched. CDR3 coding DNA: TGTGCTCTTGGGGAACTTTGCAATCGGGGGGATACGCCCGATAAACTCATCTTT. Amino acid sequence: CALGELCNRGDTPDKLIF.

The chain employs TRDV1 and TRDJ1; D may be TRDD1 or TRDD2 (5 bases each). Looked up from germline, CDR1 is TSWWSYY and CDR2 is QGS. Trimming took off 7 bases at V and 0 bases at J, with 21 bases between the two ends. The CDR3 covers 17 residues. CDR3 sequence reads: CALEIKGPSLDTDKLIF. The CDR3 coding sequence is TGTGCTCTTGAAATAAAGGGTCCTAGTCTGGACACCGATAAACTCATCTTT.

Points on this clone: The sample contains more than one DNA sequence encoding this CDR3. The chain combines TRDV1 with TRDJ1, with D perhaps TRDD2 (5 bases). Germline CDR1 and CDR2: TSWWSYY and QGS. CDR3 size: 18 residues. The ends were cut back, 0 bases at V and 2 bases at J, with 19 bases in the middle. CDR3 sequence reads: CALGELGPLVLVTDKLIF. The DNA for the CDR3 is TGTGCTCTTGGGGAACTAGGCCCCCTGGTCCTAGTTACCGATAAACTCATCTTT.

This chain connects TRDV1 to TRDJ1; D possibly corresponds to TRDD3 (6 bases). Germline loops: CDR1 TSWWSYY, CDR2 QGS. The CDR3 sequence is 25 residues long. Trimming took 2 bases from V and 0 from J, leaving 40 bases between them. The CDR3 protein is CALGEIFVGRVGYKAPSCYTDKLIF. CDR3 DNA sequence: TGTGCTCTTGGGGAAATCTTTGTAGGACGTGTCGGATACAAGGCCCCCTCCTGTTACACCGATAAACTCATCTTT.

This clone was seen a few times. V and J are TRDV1 and TRDJ1; the match to TRDD3 covers 9 bases. CDR3 length: 23 residues. Germline assignment: CDR1 TSWWSYY and CDR2 QGS. V was pared by 5 bases and J by 1 base, with 29 bases of the junction left unmatched. The DNA for the CDR3 is TGTGCTCTTGGGAGAGCTTCACTCTCCTTCCCGGGGATACGAGTCCCGGGCACCGATAAACTCATCTTT. Protein product: CALGRASLSFPGIRVPGTDKLIF.

V and J are TRDV1 and TRDJ1; maybe TRDD3 (8 bases). CDR1 TSWWSYY and CDR2 QGS come from the germline V gene. The CDR3 is made up of 23 amino acids. Deletions cut 1 base from V and 0 bases from J, with 33 bases between. This chain's CDR3 is CALGERLGGPFLPRGYYTDKLIF. DNA of the CDR3: TGTGCTCTTGGGGAACGTCTAGGGGGCCCTTTCCTACCCCGGGGATACTACACCGATAAACTCATCTTT.

The table lists this clone with a few counts. The chain recombines TRDV1 with TRDJ1, with TRDD3 matching 11 bases. Germline CDR1 and CDR2: TSWWSYY and QGS. Trimming took 3 bases from V and 1 from J; bases not matched to a gene: 22. The CDR3 spans 22 residues. This chain's CDR3 is CALGDPRPARYWGITTTDKLIF. CDR3 DNA: TGTGCTCTTGGGGACCCTCGCCCGGCGAGGTACTGGGGGATAACTACCACCGATAAACTCATCTTT.

The chain joins TRDV1 to TRDJ1; the D is unclear. The CDR3 has 17 residues. V was clipped by 2 bases and J by 6 bases, with 22 bases between them. CDR1 is TSWWSYY and CDR2 is QGS in the germline V gene. The CDR3 DNA reads TGTGCTCTTGGGGAATTCTCAGACCCGTCGCCCATTTATAAACTCATCTTT. Residues: CALGEFSDPSPIYKLIF.

On this clone itself: One end of the junction varies from germline; a read error may be responsible. The rearrangement uses TRDV2 and TRDJ1; 7 bases line up with TRDD3. The CDR3 spans 17 residues. The germline V gene has CDR1 GEAIGNYY and CDR2 EKD. CDR3 sequence reads: CACDTGDDTWYTDNLIF. The CDR3 DNA reads TGTGCCTGTGACACGGGGGATGACACCTGGTACACCGATAATCTCATCTTT.

This chain uses TRDV1 with TRDJ1, with D possibly TRDD3 on 5 matching bases. The V and J ends lost 0 bases and 0 bases respectively, with 26 bases between them. Germline V gene lookup returns CDR1 TSWWSYY and CDR2 QGS. This CDR3 spans 21 amino acids. The CDR3 loop is CALGELPNSVRGPSHTDKLIF. CDR3 DNA: TGTGCTCTTGGGGAACTCCCTAATTCAGTGAGGGGACCCTCCCACACCGATAAACTCATCTTT.

The gene calls are TRDV1 and TRDJ1; possibly TRDD3 for D (6 bases). The CDR3 has 17 residues. Trimming removed 6 bases from V and 1 base from J, with 21 bases in between. Germline V CDR1 and CDR2: TSWWSYY, QGS. This CDR3 reads CALGPPSGDEGTDKLIF. In DNA form, the CDR3 reads TGTGCTCTTGGTCCTCCGTCTGGGGATGAGGGCACCGATAAACTCATCTTT.

This sequence joins TRDV1 and TRDJ1, with 7 positions matching TRDD3. Germline values: CDR1 TSWWSYY, CDR2 QGS. CDR3 length: 20 residues. V was pared by 1 base and J by 0 bases, with 17 bases of the junction left unmatched. The CDR3 here is CALGERATLGIKLYTDKLIF. The CDR3 DNA reads as TGTGCTCTTGGGGAACGGGCTACCCTGGGGATAAAACTGTACACCGATAAACTCATCTTT.

This clone was seen more than once but under ten times. The chain has TRDV1 and TRDJ1, with no clear D. Trimming left V 0 bases short and J 0 bases short, with 11 bases between. The CDR3 is made up of 16 amino acids. Germline-derived CDR1 and CDR2 are TSWWSYY and QGS. The CDR3 nucleotides read TGTGCTCTTGGGGAACTAGCCGGGAAGTACACCGATAAACTCATCTTT. Translated: CALGELAGKYTDKLIF.

The chain links TRDV1 to TRDJ1; 12 bases fit TRDD3. V was clipped by 3 bases and J by 0 bases; unmatched bases: 23. In germline, CDR1 is TSWWSYY, CDR2 QGS. The CDR3 totals 23 residues. The chain's CDR3 is CALGEPGPSCVLGDTGYTDKLIF. In DNA form, the CDR3 reads TGTGCTCTTGGGGAGCCCGGGCCTTCTTGCGTACTGGGGGATACAGGGTACACCGATAAACTCATCTTT.

This clone was seen more than once but under ten times. This sequence joins TRDV1 and TRDJ1; 8 nucleotides align to TRDD2. With 0 bases clipped from V and 1 base from J, the junction kept 13 bases outside the gene matches. This CDR3 is built from 19 residues. Germline V gene sequence: CDR1 TSWWSYY, CDR2 QGS. The DNA for the CDR3 is TGTGCTCTTGGGGAACTATTCCTTCCTATACCTACTATCACCGATAAACTCATCTTT. Residues: CALGELFLPIPTITDKLIF.

This clone was counted between two and nine times. The chain is built from TRDV1 and TRDJ1; D is ambiguous. V gave up 3 bases and J gave up 0 bases, with 17 bases separating them. The CDR3 spans 17 residues. Germline loops: CDR1 TSWWSYY, CDR2 QGS. CDR3 bases: TGTGCTCTTGGGGACCTTGTCGGACCCGGTGACACCGATAAACTCATCTTT. This codes for CALGDLVGPGDTDKLIF.

This chain links TRDV1 with TRDJ1; TRDD3 matches 7 bases. CDR1 is TSWWSYY, CDR2 QGS, per germline. V trimming: 3 bases; J trimming: 5 bases; junction bases outside the gene matches: 6. The length of the CDR3 is 14 residues. CDR3 coding DNA: TGTGCTCTTGGGGACCCTGTACTGGGGGATAAACTCATCTTT. This encodes CALGDPVLGDKLIF.

The sample holds a few counts of this clone. This chain uses TRDV1 with TRDJ1, with 10 bases fitting TRDD3. V shed 1 base, J shed 7 bases, and the junction held 27 bases outside the gene matches. Germline V gene lookup returns CDR1 TSWWSYY and CDR2 QGS. This CDR3 is 22 amino acids long. Written as DNA, the CDR3 is TGTGCTCTTGGGGAACCCATACTGCCCCTTGGTGGGGGATACTCCCCCGCAGGTAAACTCATCTTT. This gives the protein CALGEPILPLGGGYSPAGKLIF.